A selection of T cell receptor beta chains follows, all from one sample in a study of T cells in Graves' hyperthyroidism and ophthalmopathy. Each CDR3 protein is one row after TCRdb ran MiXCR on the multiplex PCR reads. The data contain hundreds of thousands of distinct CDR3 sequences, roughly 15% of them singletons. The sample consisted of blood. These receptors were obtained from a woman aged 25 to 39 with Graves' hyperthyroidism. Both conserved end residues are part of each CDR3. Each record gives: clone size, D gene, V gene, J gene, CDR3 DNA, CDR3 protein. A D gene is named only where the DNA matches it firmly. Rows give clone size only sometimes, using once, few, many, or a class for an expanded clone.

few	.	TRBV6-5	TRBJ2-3	TGTGCCAGCAGTTACGGGAGCTATAGCACAGATACGCAGTATTTT	CASSYGSYSTDTQYF
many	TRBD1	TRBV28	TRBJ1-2	TGTGCCAGCAGTTTATGGGACAGGTCGATTTATGGCTACACCTTC	CASSLWDRSIYGYTF
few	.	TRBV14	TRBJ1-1	TGTGCCAGCAGCCAAGAGCTGCTGAACACTGAAGCTTTCTTT	CASSQELLNTEAFF
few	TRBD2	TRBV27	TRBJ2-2	TGTGCCAGCAGTTCGTTACTAGCGGGAGGGGCCGGGGAGCTGTTTTTT	CASSSLLAGGAGELFF
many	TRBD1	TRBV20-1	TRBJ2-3	TGCAGTGCTGTGGACAGGGGGTTTGGTTTGGCAGATACGCAGTATTTT	CSAVDRGFGLADTQYF
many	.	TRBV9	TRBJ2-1	TGTGCCAGCAGCACCACTTCAGCGGACACCGAGCAGTTCTTC	CASSTTSADTEQFF
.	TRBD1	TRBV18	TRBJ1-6	TGTGCCAGCTCACCAGGAAACAGGGGAAGTTCACCCCTCCACTTT	CASSPGNRGSSPLHF
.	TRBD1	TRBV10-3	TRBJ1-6	TGTGCCATCAGAGGGACAGGGCCCCTTTCACCCCTCCACTTT	CAIRGTGPLSPLHF
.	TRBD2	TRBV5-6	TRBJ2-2	TGTGCCAGCAGCTATGGGGGAGGGATGGGCACCGGGGAGCTGTTTTTT	CASSYGGGMGTGELFF
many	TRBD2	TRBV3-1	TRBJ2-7	TGTGCCAGCAGCCCACTCGGGACTAGCGGGAGTATTGGGCAGTACTTC	CASSPLGTSGSIGQYF
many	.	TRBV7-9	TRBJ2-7	TGTGCCAGCGGAACGACGGTTCAAGACGAGCAGTACTTC	CASGTTVQDEQYF
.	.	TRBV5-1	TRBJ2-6	TGTGCCAGCAGCTCACGTGTCGGGACACCCTACTCTGGGGCCAACGTCCTGACTTTC	CASSSRVGTPYSGANVLTF
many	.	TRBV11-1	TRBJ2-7	TGTGCCAGCAGCTTACTATCTGCCTCCTACGAGCAGTACTTC	CASSLLSASYEQYF
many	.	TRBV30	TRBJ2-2	TGTGCCTGGAGTGTACGGCGGACCGGGGAGCTGTTTTTT	CAWSVRRTGELFF
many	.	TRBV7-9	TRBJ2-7	TGTGCCAGCAGCTTAGATCGAGGAGGGGGCGGCGAGCAGTACTTC	CASSLDRGGGGEQYF
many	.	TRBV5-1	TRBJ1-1	TGCGCCAGCAGCTTGGCCCGAAAGGCCGGTGAGGAAGCTTTCTTT	CASSLARKAGEEAFF
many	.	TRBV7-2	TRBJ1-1	TGTGCCAGCAGCGCCGACCCGAACACTGAAGCTTTCTTT	CASSADPNTEAFF
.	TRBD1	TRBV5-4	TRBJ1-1	TGTGCCAGCAGCGCAGGGGGGGCCGGAGGCACTGAAGCTTTCTTT	CASSAGGAGGTEAFF
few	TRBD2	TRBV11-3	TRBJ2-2	TGTGCCAGCACCACGGGAGGGCTAGCGGGAGCCGGCGGGGAGCTGTTTTTT	CASTTGGLAGAGGELFF
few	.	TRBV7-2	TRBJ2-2	TGTGCCAGCAGCTTAGAGGGACAAAGGGGCACCGGGGAGCTGTTTTTT	CASSLEGQRGTGELFF
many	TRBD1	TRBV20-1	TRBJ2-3	TGCAGTGCTAGCGGGGGACAGGGTATAAGTACGCAGTATTTT	CSASGGQGISTQYF
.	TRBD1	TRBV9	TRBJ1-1	TGTGCCAGCAGCACCCGGGACAGAAACACTGAAGCTTTCTTT	CASSTRDRNTEAFF
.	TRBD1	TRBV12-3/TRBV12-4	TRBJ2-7	TGTGCCAGCAGTTACGGACAGGGGACATCTTACGAGCAGTACTTC	CASSYGQGTSYEQYF
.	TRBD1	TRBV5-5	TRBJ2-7	TGTGCCAGCAGCATTACAGCCAGGGGGCGATTCGAGCAGTACTTC	CASSITARGRFEQYF
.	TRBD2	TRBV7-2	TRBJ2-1	TGTGCCAGCAGCCTCCGACAGGGACTAGCGGCGTACAATGAGCAGTTCTTC	CASSLRQGLAAYNEQFF
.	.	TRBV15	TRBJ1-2	TGTGCCACCAGCAGAGATTTAGGAGGGCCTGGAGGCTACACCTTC	CATSRDLGGPGGYTF
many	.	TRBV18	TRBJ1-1	TGTGCCAGCTCACCCCAGGGAGAGATGAACACTGAAGCTTTCTTT	CASSPQGEMNTEAFF
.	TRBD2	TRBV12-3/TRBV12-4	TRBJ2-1	TGTGCCAGCAGCCCGTCGGGCGGGAGAGTGTATGGTGAGCAGTTCTTC	CASSPSGGRVYGEQFF
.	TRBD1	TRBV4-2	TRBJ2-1	TGTGCCAGCAGCCTTACCGGGACAGGGATTCGGCTTGAGCAGTTCTTC	CASSLTGTGIRLEQFF
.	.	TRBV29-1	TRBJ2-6	TGCAGCGCCCCCGTCCCCTCTGGGGCCAACGTCCTGACTTTC	CSAPVPSGANVLTF
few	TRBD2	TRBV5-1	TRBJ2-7	TGCGCCAGCAGCCTAACCGGGATCTTAAGGAGGAGGACTAGCGGGAGTGGCCACGAGCAGTACTTC	CASSLTGILRRRTSGSGHEQYF
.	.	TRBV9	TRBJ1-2	TGTGCCAGCAGCTTAGCCCGGCGTTCGGACTATGGCTACACCTTC	CASSLARRSDYGYTF
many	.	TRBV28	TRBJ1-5	TGTGCCACGGGATGGCCCCAGCATTTT	CATGWPQHF
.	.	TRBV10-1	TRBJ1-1	TGCGCCAGCAGGGACCTCGAATCTGAAGCTTTCTTT	CASRDLESEAFF
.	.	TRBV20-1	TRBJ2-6	TGCAGTGCTAAGCCATTCTCTGGGGCCAACGTCCTGACTTTC	CSAKPFSGANVLTF
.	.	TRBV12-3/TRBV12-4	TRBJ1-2	TGTGCCAGCAGTATGGGTCCCCCGGGCTACACCTTC	CASSMGPPGYTF
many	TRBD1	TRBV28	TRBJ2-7	TGTGCCAGCAGGGGGACAGGGAGGACCGAGCAGTACTTC	CASRGTGRTEQYF
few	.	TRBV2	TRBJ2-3	TGTGCCAGCCAAGGGCAGGGGTCGTACGATACGCAGTATTTT	CASQGQGSYDTQYF
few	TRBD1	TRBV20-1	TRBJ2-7	TGCAGTGCTAAAACGGCCGGGACAGGGGGATACGAGCAGTACTTC	CSAKTAGTGGYEQYF
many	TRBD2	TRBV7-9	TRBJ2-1	TGTGCCAGCAGCTTTCCGGGACTAGCGCGCAATGAGCAGTTCTTC	CASSFPGLARNEQFF
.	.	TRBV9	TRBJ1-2	TGTGCCAGCAGCTCTTTAGTGAGGCCTGGCTATGGCTACACCTTC	CASSSLVRPGYGYTF
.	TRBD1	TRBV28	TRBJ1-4	TGTGCCAGCAGAATCACAGGGGGAGATGAAAAACTGTTTTTT	CASRITGGDEKLFF
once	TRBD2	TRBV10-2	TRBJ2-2	TGCGCCAGCAGTTTAGGGACTAAAACCGGGGGGCTGTTTTTT	CASSLGTKTGGLFF
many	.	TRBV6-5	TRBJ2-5	TGTGCCAGCAGTTACTATTCACGAGAGACCCAGTACTTC	CASSYYSRETQYF
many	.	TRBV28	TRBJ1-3	TGTGCCAGCAGCGGACAGTGGAGCTCTGGAAACACCATATATTTT	CASSGQWSSGNTIYF
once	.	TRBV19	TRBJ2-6	TGTGCCAGTAGTATTATAGTGGCCGGGGCCAACGTCCTGACTTTC	CASSIIVAGANVLTF
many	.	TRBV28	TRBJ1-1	TGTGCCAGCAGTTCATCCCCCGGGGCCTCCACTGAAGCTTTCTTT	CASSSSPGASTEAFF
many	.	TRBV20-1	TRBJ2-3	TGCAGTCAATTGGGGTTTTCTGAAGATACGCAGTATTTT	CSQLGFSEDTQYF
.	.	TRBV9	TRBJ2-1	TGTGCCAGCAGCGTAGTAGGCAGCAGTGAGCAGTTCTTC	CASSVVGSSEQFF
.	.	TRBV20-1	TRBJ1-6	TGCAGTGCTATAGGTCGGTCACCCCTCCACTTT	CSAIGRSPLHF
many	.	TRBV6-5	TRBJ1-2	TGTGCCAGCAGTTACTCGGGGGCATATGGCTACACCTTC	CASSYSGAYGYTF
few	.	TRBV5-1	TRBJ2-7	TGCGCCAGCAAAGATAGCGTAAGCTCCTACGAGCAGTACTTC	CASKDSVSSYEQYF
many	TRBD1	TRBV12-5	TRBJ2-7	TGTGCTAGTGGTGGGGACAGCTACGAGCAGTACTTC	CASGGDSYEQYF
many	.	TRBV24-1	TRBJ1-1	TGTGCCACCAGGCGGGGACGGGAGAACACTGAAGCTTTCTTT	CATRRGRENTEAFF
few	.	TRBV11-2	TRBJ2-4	TGTGCCAGCAGCCAAAGTGCAGGGAGTGGTGTCAAAAACATTCAGTACTTC	CASSQSAGSGVKNIQYF